These 24 T cell receptor beta chains were sequenced from one sample in a study of shared clonotypes between healthy human individuals. The method was immunoSEQ multiplex PCR; TCRdb's version includes in-frame clones alone and lacks a portion of them. The table records millions of clones, approximately 92% of them present only once. The specimen sequenced was naive CD4+ T cells sorted from blood. Subset meaning: CD45RA+ positively selected. Receptors originate from a young man in good health.

To note about this clone: The same CDR3 arises from other DNA sequences in this sample as well. The chain uses TRBV7-9 and TRBJ2-3, with D unclear. Germline assignment: CDR1 SEHNR and CDR2 FQNEAQ (reference sequence). V was shortened by 1 base and J by 1 base, with 6 bases between the two germline ends. The CDR3 loop spans 14 amino acids. For the CDR3, the DNA is TGTGCCAGCAGCTTAGGATCAGGCACAGATACGCAGTATTTT. It specifies CASSLGSGTDTQYF.

The sample holds a few counts of this clone. The chain recombines TRBV2 with TRBJ1-1, with D uncertain. V was clipped by 3 bases and J by 1 base, with 12 bases between them. Germline V lookup: CDR1 SNHLY, CDR2 FYNNEI. The CDR3 runs 15 residues. For the CDR3, the DNA is TGTGCCAGCAGTGATTCAGGCTCACGGAACACTGAAGCTTTCTTT. It yields the protein CASSDSGSRNTEAFF.

This clone turned up a few times. The rearrangement joins TRBV30 to TRBJ1-1; tentative D call: TRBD1 (6 bases). V shed 0 bases and J shed 2 bases, with 10 bases lying between them. Germline V gene lookup returns CDR1 GTSNPN and CDR2 SVGIG (reference sequence). CDR3 length: 14 amino acids. CDR3 bases: TGTGCCTGGAGTGTAACAGGGAGTAACACTGAAGCTTTCTTT. Protein sequence: CAWSVTGSNTEAFF.

J is TRBJ2-1 and V is TRBV15, with 11 nucleotides matching TRBD2. The germline V gene has CDR1 LNHNV and CDR2 YYDKDF (reference sequence). With V trimmed by 3 bases and J by 9 bases, 19 bases remained unmatched. The CDR3 has 19 residues. The CDR3 spells CATSSWLGTSGPKKVEQFF. CDR3 bases: TGTGCCACCAGCAGTTGGCTCGGGACTAGCGGTCCCAAGAAGGTTGAGCAGTTCTTC. Together with reference TRBV15 and TRBJ2-1, the CDR3 gives the full variable domain: DAMVIQNPRYQVTQFGKPVTLSCSQTLNHNVMYWYQQKSSQAPKLLFHYYDKDFNNEADTPDNFQSRRPNTSFCFLDIRSPGLGDTAMYLCATSSWLGTSGPKKVEQFFGPGTRLTVL.

The chain carries TRBV6-5 and TRBJ1-4, with 7 bases identical to TRBD1. Unmatched junction bases numbered 11, after V lost 6 bases and J lost 10 bases. The CDR3 has 14 residues. Germline CDR1 and CDR2: MNHEY and SVGAGI. CDR3 nucleotide sequence: TGTGCCAGCAGCCCAGGCGAATGGACAGGAAAACTGTTTTTT. Protein: CASSPGEWTGKLFF.

The chain recombines TRBV10-3 with TRBJ1-1, with D unclear. The V gene lost 7 bases and the J gene lost 6 bases, with 15 bases spanning the gap. The CDR3 has 13 amino acids. Per germline, CDR1 ENHRY and CDR2 SYGVKD. This CDR3 is CAIKREKDAEAFF. The DNA of the CDR3 is TGTGCCATCAAGAGGGAAAAGGACGCTGAAGCTTTCTTT.

The genes are TRBV30 and TRBJ2-1; 9 bases are shared with TRBD2. Germline V gene sequence: CDR1 GTSNPN, CDR2 SVGIG (reference sequence). The CDR3 is 13 amino acids. After removal of 4 bases from V and 13 bases from J, the junction contained 11 bases not matched to a gene. The DNA for the CDR3 is TGTGCCTGGAATAACGGGGCTAGCGGGGCTCAGTTCTTC. Amino acid sequence: CAWNNGASGAQFF.

The CDR3 DNA sequence: TGTGCCAGCAGCTTAGGCACTAGCGGGACCCTTAGCGAGCAGTACTTC. Translation: CASSLGTSGTLSEQYF. The chain carries TRBV11-2 and TRBJ2-7; 10 nucleotides agree with TRBD2. CDR3 length: 16 amino acids. Germline trimming cut 1 base from V and 6 bases from J; bases unmatched to any gene: 9. Germline V gene sequence: CDR1 SGHAT, CDR2 FQNNGV.

This clone was recorded only once. This chain links TRBV29-1 with TRBJ1-3; 7 positions agree with TRBD1. J lost 15 bases, V lost 3 bases, and 8 bases had no gene match. This CDR3 contains 11 residues. Germline CDR1 SQVTM, CDR2 ANQGSEA. CDR3 DNA: TGCAGCGTTGATGCACAGGGGTCCCCATATTTT. It is translated as CSVDAQGSPYF.

The genes are TRBV5-1 and TRBJ1-3; 7 bases align to TRBD1. CDR1 is SGHRS, CDR2 YFSETQ, per germline. V trimming: 4 bases; J trimming: 1 base; junction bases outside the gene matches: 5. The CDR3 is 15 amino acids. CDR3 nucleotides: TGCGCCAGCAGCGGACCGACAGGGTCTGGAAACACCATATATTTT. It codes for CASSGPTGSGNTIYF.

Points on this clone: This specimen includes other DNA sequences encoding the same CDR3. The chain joins TRBV7-9 to TRBJ1-2, with TRBD1 matching 8 bases. The CDR3 is 15 amino acids. After removal of 5 bases from V and 0 bases from J, the junction contained 5 bases not matched to a gene. Germline V gene lookup returns CDR1 SEHNR and CDR2 FQNEAQ (reference sequence). This CDR3 is CASSPTGGANYGYTF. In DNA, the CDR3 is TGTGCCAGCAGCCCTACAGGGGGAGCTAACTATGGCTACACCTTC.

V is TRBV5-4 and J is TRBJ2-5, with 8 positions matching TRBD2. Unmatched junction bases numbered 9, after V lost 5 bases and J lost 0 bases. Germline V lookup: CDR1 SGHNT, CDR2 YYREEE (reference sequence). This CDR3 contains 16 residues. The CDR3 sequence: CASREAGAGDQETQYF. The CDR3 nucleotides are TGTGCCAGCAGGGAAGCGGGAGCAGGGGACCAAGAGACCCAGTACTTC. The whole variable domain, remainder taken from reference TRBV5-4 and TRBJ2-5, is ETGVTQSPTHLIKTRGQQVTLRCSSQSGHNTVSWYQQALGQGPQFIFQYYREEENGRGNFPPRFSGLQFPNYSSELNVNALELDDSALYLCASREAGAGDQETQYFGPGTRLLVL.

This chain links TRBV14 with TRBJ2-3, with D uncertain. The CDR3 contains 16 residues. CDR1 is SGHDN, CDR2 FVKESK, per germline. V was cut by 4 bases and J by 6 bases, with 20 bases left in between. CDR3 coding DNA: TGTGCCAGCAGCCGCATGGGTATTTCGGTCAGGGATACGCAGTATTTT. Its protein is CASSRMGISVRDTQYF.

The genes are TRBV18 and TRBJ1-5; 10 nucleotides agree with TRBD1. J was trimmed by 6 bases and V by 5 bases; bases with no gene match: 7. The CDR3 has 15 amino acids. Per germline, CDR1 KGHSH and CDR2 LQKENI. The CDR3, as DNA: TGTGCCAGCTCATCAAAAGGGACAGGGGTTCAGCCCCAGCATTTT. Its translation is CASSSKGTGVQPQHF.

The chain employs TRBV29-1 and TRBJ1-2; D unresolved. Germline values: CDR1 SQVTM, CDR2 ANQGSEA. Deletions cut 6 bases from V and 5 bases from J, with 19 bases between. The CDR3 runs to 14 residues. The CDR3 sequence is CSVEPTGQAYGYTF. The CDR3 bases are TGCAGCGTCGAGCCGACCGGGCAGGCTTATGGCTACACCTTC. Full variable domain (missing parts from reference TRBV29-1 and TRBJ1-2): SAVISQKPSRDICQRGTSLTIQCQVDSQVTMMFWYRQQPGQSLTLIATANQGSEATYESGFVIDKFPISRPNLTFSTLTVSNMSPEDSSIYLCSVEPTGQAYGYTFGSGTRLTVV.

The chain links TRBV15 to TRBJ1-6; 8 positions match TRBD1. There are 18 residues in the CDR3. Per germline, CDR1 LNHNV and CDR2 YYDKDF (reference sequence). V lost 0 bases, J lost 5 bases, and 9 bases stayed unmatched. The CDR3 loop reads CATSRDPATGVNNSPLHF. The CDR3 DNA is TGTGCCACCAGCAGAGATCCCGCGACAGGGGTGAATAATTCACCCCTCCACTTT.

The rearrangement links TRBV6-5 to TRBJ2-5; TRBD1 or TRBD2 may be the D gene (7 bases each). V dropped 5 bases and J dropped 5 bases, with 15 bases sitting between them. Germline V CDR1 and CDR2: MNHEY, SVGAGI. The CDR3 contains 14 residues. CDR3 sequence reads: CASSPGTAGETQYF. In nucleotides, the CDR3 is TGTGCCAGCAGTCCCGGGACAGCGGGGGAGACCCAGTACTTC.

This clone has more than one count but fewer than ten. The rearrangement links TRBV6-5 to TRBJ1-1, with D possibly TRBD1 on 6 matching bases. This CDR3 is 13 amino acids long. CDR1 and CDR2 (germline): MNHEY, SVGAGI. V was clipped by 5 bases and J by 1 base, with 8 bases between them. For the CDR3, the DNA is TGTGCCAGCAGTAAACAGGGGAACACTGAAGCTTTCTTT. Protein: CASSKQGNTEAFF.

V is TRBV18 and J is TRBJ1-3; TRBD1 agrees at 9 bases. With V trimmed by 5 bases and J by 2 bases, 1 base remained unmatched. The CDR3 covers 14 residues. Per germline, CDR1 KGHSH and CDR2 LQKENI. CDR3 in amino acids: CASSGQGTGNTIYF. The CDR3, as DNA: TGTGCCAGCTCAGGACAGGGGACTGGAAACACCATATATTTT. Drawing the rest from reference TRBV18 and TRBJ1-3, the complete variable domain is NAGVMQNPRHLVRRRGQEARLRCSPMKGHSHVYWYRQLPEEGLKFMVYLQKENIIDESGMPKERFSAEFPKEGPSILRIQQVVRGDSAAYFCASSGQGTGNTIYFGEGSWLTVV.

This chain links TRBV7-2 with TRBJ1-4, with D unresolved. The CDR3 covers 13 residues. Trimming removed 0 bases at V and 6 bases at J, with 5 bases between. Germline V CDR1 and CDR2: SGHTA, FQGNSA. The CDR3 region is CASSLAAYEKLFF. The CDR3 DNA reads as TGTGCCAGCAGCTTAGCAGCCTATGAAAAACTGTTTTTT. The full variable domain, with the rest looked up from reference TRBV7-2 and TRBJ1-4, is GAGVSQSPSNKVTEKGKDVELRCDPISGHTALYWYRQSLGQGLEFLIYFQGNSAPDKSGLPSDRFSAERTGGSVSTLTIQRTQQEDSAVYLCASSLAAYEKLFFGSGTQLSVL.

The V gene is TRBV5-1, the J gene TRBJ2-6; D may be TRBD2 (5 bases). The germline gives CDR1 SGHRS, CDR2 YFSETQ. V was pared by 0 bases and J by 2 bases, with 9 bases between. CDR3 length equals 16 residues. The CDR3 DNA reads TGCGCCAGCAGCTTGGTAATCGGGGCTGGGGCCAACGTCCTGACTTTC. Its translation is CASSLVIGAGANVLTF.

The chain couples TRBV10-2 to TRBJ2-5; D not certain. Germline-derived CDR1 and CDR2 are WSHSY and SAAADI. Trimming stripped 0 bases from V and 9 bases from J, with 17 bases between. CDR3 length: 15 residues. CDR3 in amino acids: CASSESALKRMSQYF. CDR3 coding DNA: TGCGCCAGCAGTGAGTCGGCACTGAAGAGAATGTCCCAGTACTTC.

The rearrangement uses TRBV4-1 and TRBJ1-4, with a possible D match to TRBD1 (5 bases). Trimming pared 4 bases from V and 5 bases from J, leaving 17 bases between. Germline CDR1 is MGHRA and CDR2 is YSYEKL. This CDR3 has 16 amino acids. DNA for the CDR3: TGCGCCAGCAGCCCGTGGGGGAGCGCCGGAAATGAAAAACTGTTTTTT. Protein sequence: CASSPWGSAGNEKLFF.

About this clone itself: Sequence at one end of the junction differs from germline and may be a read error. V is TRBV7-7 and J is TRBJ2-7, with a tentative D call TRBD1 (6 bases). Germline V gene sequence: CDR1 SSHAT, CDR2 FNYEAQ (reference sequence). This CDR3 contains 14 residues. CDR3 nucleotide sequence: TGTGCTAGCAGCCCGGACAGCGCCGGGAACGAGCAGTACTTC. Protein sequence: CASSPDSAGNEQYF.